This T cell receptor (beta chain) emerged from a study of T cell repertoires and HLA-DP antigens. Study-level information: DNA input averaged roughly 230 ng in sorted CD137+CD4+ and around 1,200 ng in pre-culture CD4+.

This clone was seen only a few times. Its antigen is as yet unknown. Untouched CD4+ T cells were bead-isolated from PBMC at about 97.7% purity. Libraries were prepared by immunoSEQ multiplex PCR; TCRdb keeps only in-frame clonotypes and omits some of them. The profile shows 65,000 to 90,000 clones, roughly 77% of them singletons. Germline V lookup: CDR1 SGHNT, CDR2 YYREEE (reference sequence). CDR3 size: 14 residues. V dropped 0 bases and J dropped 5 bases, with 11 bases sitting between them. This chain uses TRBV5-4 with TRBJ2-5; D gene unclear. Sequenced material: CD4+ T cells from PBMCs. The TCR was taken from a man aged 60 to 75 in good health and CMV-seronegative. The CDR3 DNA sequence: TGTGCCAGCAGCTTGGCTGGGCTAAGGGAGACCCAGTACTTC. Its protein is CASSLAGLRETQYF.